Listed here are 9 T cell receptor beta chains from one sample, sequenced in a study of T cell changes during pregnancy in multiple sclerosis (dated by TCRdb to about 2019). Library creation used the immunoSEQ multiplex PCR assay. As stored in TCRdb, this immuneACCESS dataset retains in-frame rearrangements with V and J assigned. A fraction of the clones does not appear; measured against another copy, unresolved V genes explain less than half of the discrepancy, and the remainder lacks a known reason. This sample lists about 59,000 clones; around nine tenths were detected once. The ten largest clones capture about 5% of the sample. Specimen: peripheral blood from another person, used as feeder cells. The receptors originated from a human donor whose cells served as feeder cells for cultures in a pregnancy study.

The genes are TRBV19 and TRBJ2-2, with 9 bases identical to TRBD1. The CDR3 spans 15 residues. Germline assignment: CDR1 LNHDA and CDR2 SQIVND (reference sequence). V shed 7 bases, J shed 5 bases, and the junction held 8 bases outside the gene matches. CDR3 in amino acids: CASTQTGGDTGELFF. The CDR3 DNA reads as TGTGCCAGTACCCAGACAGGGGGGGATACCGGGGAGCTGTTTTTT.

The genes are TRBV6-5 and TRBJ1-6; 7 bases match TRBD1. The ends lost 5 bases at V and 6 bases at J; junction bases unmatched: 7. Germline CDR1 and CDR2: MNHEY and SVGAGI. The CDR3 extends over 15 amino acids. CDR3 DNA: TGTGCCAGCAGTGGGCAGGGGGTTGGTAATTCACCCCTCCACTTT. The encoded protein is CASSGQGVGNSPLHF.

This chain uses TRBV9 with TRBJ2-2; the match to TRBD1 covers 9 bases. CDR1 and CDR2 from the germline V gene are SGDLS and YYNGEE. This CDR3 is built from 17 residues. V was clipped by 2 bases and J by 9 bases; unmatched bases: 14. CDR3 bases: TGTGCCAGCAGCGTTTACCCCGGGACAGGGTGGTTAAGGGAGCTGTTTTTT. Amino acid sequence: CASSVYPGTGWLRELFF.

The chain uses TRBV7-9 and TRBJ1-1; maybe TRBD1 (5 bases). In germline, CDR1 is SEHNR, CDR2 FQNEAQ (reference sequence). V dropped 3 bases and J dropped 6 bases, with 14 bases sitting between them. This CDR3 has 14 residues. This chain's CDR3 is CASSFLGARAEAFF. In DNA form, the CDR3 reads TGTGCCAGCAGCTTTCTTGGGGCGCGAGCTGAAGCTTTCTTT.

The chain couples TRBV9 to TRBJ2-7, with 10 bases fitting TRBD1. The trim removed 3 bases at V and 7 bases at J, leaving 10 bases unmatched. CDR3 length: 15 residues. CDR1 SGDLS and CDR2 YYNGEE come from the germline V gene. The DNA for the CDR3 is TGTGCCAGCAGCGCGACAGGGGGCGAGACAGTGGAGCAGTACTTC. Its translation is CASSATGGETVEQYF.

The chain has TRBV4-1 and TRBJ2-3, with no clear D. Germline V CDR1 and CDR2: MGHRA, YSYEKL. This CDR3 spans 16 amino acids. The germline V and J ends were trimmed by 3 bases and 2 bases, with 15 bases remaining between them. CDR3: CASSHPAPGDTDTQYF. The DNA for the CDR3 is TGCGCCAGCAGCCACCCCGCACCGGGTGACACAGATACGCAGTATTTT.

The chain is built from TRBV14 and TRBJ2-1; TRBD1 matches at 7 bases. CDR1 and CDR2 (germline): SGHDN, FVKESK. The CDR3 consists of 17 residues. Trimming at V came to 4 bases and at J to 2 bases, leaving 11 bases not matched to a gene. This CDR3 is CASSPRTGAAAYNEQFF. Written as DNA, the CDR3 is TGTGCCAGCAGCCCGAGAACAGGGGCCGCTGCCTACAATGAGCAGTTCTTC.

The chain has TRBV5-1 and TRBJ1-2; 7 bases are shared with TRBD1. The germline CDR1 and CDR2 sequences are SGHRS and YFSETQ. The CDR3 extends over 15 amino acids. Germline trimming cut 0 bases from V and 2 bases from J; bases unmatched to any gene: 4. This CDR3 reads CASSLVVGQNYGYTF. CDR3 bases: TGCGCCAGCAGCTTGGTGGTGGGACAGAACTATGGCTACACCTTC.

The V gene is TRBV27, the J gene TRBJ2-1; D may be TRBD1 or TRBD2 (5 bases each). This CDR3 has 14 amino acids. CDR1 and CDR2 from the germline V gene are MNHEY and SMNVEV (reference sequence). With 2 bases removed from V and 8 bases from J, the gap between germline ends came to 13 bases. The DNA of the CDR3 is TGTGCCAGCAGTTTACTTTGGGGGTCGGATGAGCAGTTCTTC. This codes for CASSLLWGSDEQFF.